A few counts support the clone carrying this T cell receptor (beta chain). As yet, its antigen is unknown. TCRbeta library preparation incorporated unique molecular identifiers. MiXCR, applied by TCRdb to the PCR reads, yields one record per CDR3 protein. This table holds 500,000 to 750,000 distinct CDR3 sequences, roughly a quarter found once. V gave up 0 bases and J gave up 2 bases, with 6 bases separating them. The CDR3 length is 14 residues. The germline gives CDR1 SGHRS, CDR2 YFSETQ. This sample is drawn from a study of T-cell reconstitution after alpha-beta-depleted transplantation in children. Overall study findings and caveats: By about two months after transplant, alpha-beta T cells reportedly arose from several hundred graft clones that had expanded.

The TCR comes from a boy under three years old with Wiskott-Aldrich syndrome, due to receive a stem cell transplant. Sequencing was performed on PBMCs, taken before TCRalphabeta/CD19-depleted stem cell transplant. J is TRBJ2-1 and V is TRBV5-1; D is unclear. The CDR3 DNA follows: TGCGCCAGCAGCTTGGACGCACCCTACAATGAGCAGTTCTTC. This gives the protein CASSLDAPYNEQFF.